This T cell receptor (beta chain) was sequenced for a study of shared clonotypes between healthy human individuals. Donors had no recently reported acute infections or vaccinations and were HIV-negative. The donors, all of them Caucasian adults, lived in Nashville, Tennessee. Per sorted-subset replicate PCR, input was roughly 200 ng DNA, representing tens of thousands of T cell genomes. In the original processing: ImmunoSEQ output lacked quality scores and full-length reads, limiting matched filtering. Sequencing used immunoSEQ multiplex PCR; TCRdb keeps in-frame clones, though not all of them. The V and J calls and the clone size are those of that table, but D and trimming were determined from the DNA. The table lists over 2 million clones, 85% to 95% of them singletons. This TCR came from a man in his late teens or twenties in good health. Some clones in this sample may be carry-over from other donors' samples. Sequencing used naive CD4+ T cells from PBMCs. Subset noted: CD45RA+ positively selected.

DNA of the CDR3: TGTGCCAGCAGCCCTCTGGGGACTAGCGGGAGGGTTGAGCAGTACTTC. This sequence encodes CASSPLGTSGRVEQYF. The chain is built from TRBV7-2 and TRBJ2-7; 16 bases match TRBD2. Germline V gene data show CDR1 as SGHTA and CDR2 as FQGNSA. This CDR3 is 16 amino acids long. The junction had 8 bases not matched to a gene; V was cut back by 5 bases and J by 7 bases.